This entry concerns a single T cell receptor (beta chain). The antigen remains unidentified. This specimen comes from a study of shared clonotypes between healthy human individuals. Germline lookup yields CDR1 MRHNA and CDR2 SNTAGT. V lost 4 bases, J lost 0 bases, and 6 bases lay in between. CDR3 length: 13 amino acids. Broader study findings: Compared with clonotypes that all four donors shared, non-shared clonotypes had lower generation probabilities. The study's rarefaction showed incomplete sorted-subset sequencing despite large depth.

The genomic DNA of each subset was split evenly across several immunoSEQ plates. Sequenced by immunoSEQ multiplex PCR; TCRdb stores in-frame clones only, minus some. The sample yields about 2,500,000 clones, roughly nine tenths seen once. The material sequenced was naive CD4+ T cells sorted from blood. Described subset: CD45RA+ positively selected. The sequence came from a man aged 18-30 years in good health. V is TRBV6-4 and J is TRBJ1-1; D is ambiguous. CDR3 amino acids: CASSVSVNTEAFF. For the CDR3, the DNA is TGTGCCAGCAGTGTCTCGGTGAACACTGAAGCTTTCTTT.